This TCR beta chain was sequenced in a study of blood T cell repertoires in COVID-19. Sequenced by immunoSEQ multiplex PCR; TCRdb stores in-frame clones only, minus some. The sample shows approximately 220,000 clones, about four fifths of them seen only once. The V gene's germline CDR1 is SGHVS and CDR2 FNYEAQ. CDR3 length: 14 amino acids. V was trimmed by 7 bases and J by 6 bases, leaving 17 bases between them. V and J are TRBV7-6 and TRBJ2-3; perhaps TRBD2 as D (6 bases). The specimen sequenced was PBMCs or T cells enriched from blood (not recorded which). The receptor was derived from a woman between 40 and 55 years old with acute COVID-19. CDR3 sequence reads: CASILSPLADTQYF. The CDR3 bases are TGTGCCAGCATCCTATCCCCTCTAGCGGATACGCAGTATTTT.